One and the same sample provided the 5 T cell receptor beta chains below, sequenced in a study of blood T cell repertoires in COVID-19. Measured with immunoSEQ multiplex PCR; TCRdb has only the in-frame clones, and not every one. The sample yields more than 55,000 clones, 76% seen once. Material: peripheral blood. These receptors were obtained from a woman aged 45-65 years with active or convalescent COVID-19.

Comments on this clone: Other DNA sequences in this specimen translate into the identical CDR3. J is TRBJ1-1 and V is TRBV20-1; D uncertain. V lost 6 bases and J lost 1, with 6 bases in between. This CDR3 has 11 amino acids. Germline V lookup: CDR1 DFQATT, CDR2 SNEGSKA (reference sequence). The CDR3 is CSASRNTEAFF. The CDR3 DNA reads as TGCAGTGCGAGCCGGAACACTGAAGCTTTCTTT.

There are a few counts of this clone. Other nucleotide sequences from this sample produce the same CDR3. V and J are TRBV19 and TRBJ1-1; TRBD1 might be the D (6 bases). V lost 5 bases, J lost 2 bases, and 9 bases lay in between. CDR3 length: 13 amino acids. Germline CDR1 is LNHDA and CDR2 is SQIVND (reference sequence). The CDR3 nucleotides read TGTGCCAGTAGTCTCAGGGGTAACACTGAAGCTTTCTTT. As protein: CASSLRGNTEAFF.

The chain links TRBV30 to TRBJ1-3; D is perhaps TRBD1 (5 bases). Germline V gene data show CDR1 as GTSNPN and CDR2 as SVGIG (reference sequence). Trimming took off 3 bases at V and 3 bases at J, with 12 bases between the two ends. The CDR3 length is 14 residues. This chain's CDR3 is CAWRGDSHGNTIYF. The CDR3 bases are TGTGCCTGGAGAGGTGACAGTCATGGAAACACCATATATTTT.

Concerning this clone: Other DNA sequences within the sample encode an identical CDR3. V usage is TRBV6-6 and J usage is TRBJ1-2; D gene unclear. The germline CDR1 and CDR2 sequences are MNHNY and SVGAGI (reference sequence). This CDR3 has 14 amino acids. With 0 bases removed from V and 2 bases from J, the gap between germline ends came to 7 bases. Here the CDR3 DNA reads TGTGCCAGCAGTTACTCAGGCGGGAACTATGGCTACACCTTC. It encodes CASSYSGGNYGYTF.

This clone has just a few counts. V usage is TRBV5-6 and J usage is TRBJ1-2; D call uncertain. The CDR3 covers 14 residues. V lost 4 bases to trimming and J lost 4 bases, with 14 bases between them. From germline, CDR1 is SGHDT and CDR2 YYEEEE. The CDR3 nucleotides read TGTGCCAGCAGCCTCCCATGGGAGATCTATGGCTACACCTTC. This sequence encodes CASSLPWEIYGYTF.